One sample yielded the 25 T cell receptor beta chains listed below, sequenced in a study of shared clonotypes between healthy human individuals. Using immunoSEQ multiplex PCR, the repertoire was profiled, and TCRdb retains in-frame clones only, with some absent. The table includes more than 2,000,000 clones, more than 90% detected once. The sample comprised naive CD4+ T cells sorted from blood. Subset reported: CD45RA+ positively selected. The source is a young man in good health.

The rearrangement uses TRBV18 and TRBJ1-6; possibly TRBD1 for D (6 bases). Germline assignment: CDR1 KGHSH and CDR2 LQKENI. CDR3 length: 17 residues. V lost 5 bases to trimming and J lost 7 bases, with 21 bases between them. CDR3 bases: TGTGCCAGCTCATCACTGGACAGTTCGAACAGAAATTCACCCCTCCACTTT. Its protein is CASSSLDSSNRNSPLHF.

This rearrangement joins TRBV6-5 to TRBJ2-2; 8 positions match TRBD1. The V and J ends lost 5 bases and 2 bases, in that order; junction bases with no gene match: 4. The CDR3 is 15 amino acids. Germline assignment: CDR1 MNHEY and CDR2 SVGAGI. For the CDR3, the DNA is TGTGCCAGCAGTCTCGGACAGGGTAACACCGGGGAGCTGTTTTTT. Translated, it gives CASSLGQGNTGELFF.

This clone was counted a few times. Other DNA sequences in this specimen translate into the identical CDR3. The chain employs TRBV2 and TRBJ1-6; D unresolved. The germline V and J ends were trimmed by 7 bases and 0 bases, with 4 bases remaining between them. The CDR3 totals 13 residues. CDR1 is SNHLY, CDR2 FYNNEI, per germline. DNA of the CDR3: TGTGCCAGCATAAGCTCCTATAATTCACCCCTCCACTTT. It is translated as CASISSYNSPLHF.

The chain employs TRBV2 and TRBJ2-2; no firm D call. The CDR3 spans 14 residues. Germline-derived CDR1 and CDR2 are SNHLY and FYNNEI. Trimming shortened V by 4 bases and J by 3 bases, and 9 bases separated the two germline ends. The CDR3 sequence is CASSGPRDTGELFF. The CDR3 DNA follows: TGTGCCAGCAGTGGGCCCCGGGACACCGGGGAGCTGTTTTTT.

V usage is TRBV4-1 and J usage is TRBJ2-7, with a possible D match to TRBD1 (6 bases). V lost 0 bases and J 3 bases, leaving 12 bases between the germline ends. The V gene's germline CDR1 is MGHRA and CDR2 YSYEKL. The CDR3 contains 15 residues. CDR3 in amino acids: CASSQDAGVSYEQYF. The CDR3 nucleotides are TGCGCCAGCAGCCAAGATGCAGGGGTCAGCTACGAGCAGTACTTC.

This clone appeared a single time. The chain is built from TRBV28 and TRBJ1-3, with TRBD1 as a possible D gene (5 bases). Trimming shortened V by 6 bases and J by 3 bases, and 18 bases separated the two germline ends. The CDR3 has 16 residues. Germline assignment: CDR1 MDHEN and CDR2 SYDVKM. The CDR3 is CASRPTGAGLGNTIYF. The DNA of the CDR3 is TGTGCCAGCAGACCAACCGGGGCGGGGCTTGGAAACACCATATATTTT.

V gene TRBV21-1 combines with J gene TRBJ1-2; TRBD1 is taken as the D call from the table, unchecked against the DNA. TRBV21-1 is assigned pseudogene status. The CDR3 is made up of 18 amino acids. The CDR3 region has the DNA TGTGCCAGCAGCAAAGGACAGGACAGTCGGCTCTCTTACCATGGCTACACCTTC. It specifies CASSKGQDSRLSYHGYTF.

This sequence joins TRBV20-1 and TRBJ2-7; TRBD1 might be the D (5 bases). Looked up from germline, CDR1 is DFQATT and CDR2 is SNEGSKA (reference sequence). V was shortened by 4 bases and J by 9 bases, with 13 bases between the two germline ends. The CDR3 is 11 residues long. The CDR3 protein is CSATQGNGQYF. As DNA, the CDR3 is TGCAGTGCTACCCAGGGAAACGGGCAGTACTTC.

The V gene is TRBV10-2, the J gene TRBJ2-3; D ambiguous. CDR1 and CDR2 from the germline V gene are WSHSY and SAAADI. The CDR3 length is 12 residues. V gave up 6 bases and J gave up 5 bases, with 9 bases separating them. CDR3 sequence (DNA): TGCGCCAGCAGAGATTCGGTAGATACGCAGTATTTT. This codes for CASRDSVDTQYF.

A note on this clone: The sample has other DNA sequences that encode this CDR3 too. V and J are TRBV15 and TRBJ2-3; 13 nucleotides line up with TRBD2. Germline CDR1 reads LNHNV; CDR2 reads YYDKDF (reference sequence). The CDR3 contains 16 residues. Germline trimming cut 3 bases from V and 3 bases from J; bases unmatched to any gene: 3. The CDR3 nucleotides read TGTGCCACCAGCAGGGGGACTAGCGGGATAACAGATACGCAGTATTTT. Amino acid sequence: CATSRGTSGITDTQYF.

The J gene is TRBJ1-1, the V gene TRBV7-6; D possibly corresponds to TRBD1 (6 bases). Germline-derived CDR1 and CDR2 are SGHVS and FNYEAQ. Trimming removed 1 base from V and 4 bases from J, with 13 bases in between. This CDR3 spans 15 amino acids. The CDR3 is CASSLGNRESTEAFF. In DNA form, the CDR3 reads TGTGCCAGCAGCTTAGGCAACAGGGAGAGCACTGAAGCTTTCTTT.

The chain joins TRBV19 to TRBJ1-2, with D possibly being TRBD1 (6 bases). This CDR3 contains 16 residues. Per the germline V gene, CDR1 is LNHDA and CDR2 is SQIVND (reference sequence). The V gene lost 5 bases and the J gene lost 4 bases, with 20 bases spanning the gap. The CDR3 sequence: CASSALFSGTIYGYTF. CDR3 bases: TGTGCCAGTAGTGCCCTCTTTTCCGGGACAATCTATGGCTACACCTTC.

Points on this clone: The sample contains more than one DNA sequence encoding this CDR3. This chain joins TRBV27 and TRBJ2-5; 8 nucleotides agree with TRBD1. Germline V lookup: CDR1 MNHEY, CDR2 SMNVEV (reference sequence). The CDR3 extends over 14 amino acids. V was pared by 3 bases and J by 2 bases, with 2 bases of the junction left unmatched. The CDR3 sequence: CASSFGQGQETQYF. As DNA, the CDR3 is TGTGCCAGCAGTTTCGGACAGGGACAAGAGACCCAGTACTTC.

The chain uses TRBV7-2 and TRBJ2-7; 12 bases are shared with TRBD2. Germline trimming cut 4 bases from V and 4 bases from J; bases unmatched to any gene: 8. This CDR3 region has 16 residues. CDR1 SGHTA and CDR2 FQGNSA come from the germline V gene. CDR3 DNA: TGTGCCAGCAGCTCCCCCTCGACTAGCGGGAGATACGAGCAGTACTTC. It translates to CASSSPSTSGRYEQYF. Drawing the rest from reference TRBV7-2 and TRBJ2-7, the complete variable domain is GAGVSQSPSNKVTEKGKDVELRCDPISGHTALYWYRQSLGQGLEFLIYFQGNSAPDKSGLPSDRFSAERTGGSVSTLTIQRTQQEDSAVYLCASSSPSTSGRYEQYFGPGTRLTVT.

The V call is TRBV10-1, the J call TRBJ2-7; 7 positions match TRBD2. The trim removed 4 bases at V and 4 bases at J, leaving 1 base unmatched. In germline, CDR1 is WNHNN, CDR2 SYGVQD (reference sequence). This CDR3 region has 12 residues. The CDR3 is CASSGEGYEQYF. CDR3 in DNA: TGCGCCAGCAGTGGGGAGGGATACGAGCAGTACTTC.

Only one count was recorded for this clone. This rearrangement joins TRBV28 to TRBJ1-3, with TRBD1 as a possible D gene (6 bases). Germline V gene data show CDR1 as MDHEN and CDR2 as SYDVKM. V gave up 3 bases and J gave up 1 base, with 13 bases separating them. This CDR3 is built from 16 residues. This CDR3 reads CASSLDPGASGNTIYF. As DNA, the CDR3 is TGTGCCAGCAGTTTGGACCCGGGGGCTTCTGGAAACACCATATATTTT.

The rearrangement uses TRBV5-6 and TRBJ2-5, with 9 bases aligning to TRBD2. The V segment lost 0 bases and the J segment 5 bases; nucleotides outside the gene matches: 8. The CDR3 covers 16 residues. Germline V gene lookup returns CDR1 SGHDT and CDR2 YYEEEE. This chain's CDR3 is CASSLVSREGLETQYF. The CDR3 DNA reads as TGTGCCAGCAGCTTGGTGTCGCGGGAGGGCCTCGAGACCCAGTACTTC. The variable domain in full, completed from reference TRBV5-6 and TRBJ2-5, reads DAGVTQSPTHLIKTRGQQVTLRCSPKSGHDTVSWYQQALGQGPQFIFQYYEEEERQRGNFPDRFSGHQFPNYSSELNVNALLLGDSALYLCASSLVSREGLETQYFGPGTRLLVL.

A few counts support this clone. The J gene is TRBJ1-2, the V gene TRBV2; D possibly corresponds to TRBD1 (6 bases). Deletions cut 6 bases from V and 8 bases from J, with 16 bases between. The germline V gene encodes CDR1 SNHLY and CDR2 FYNNEI. The length of the CDR3 is 13 residues. CDR3 sequence: CASSRTGLDGYTF. The CDR3 DNA sequence: TGTGCCAGCAGCCGCACAGGGTTAGACGGCTACACCTTC.

CDR3 in amino acids: CASSLGLAEGETQYF. CDR3 DNA sequence: TGTGCCAGCAGCCTGGGACTAGCGGAGGGAGAGACCCAGTACTTC. The chain has TRBV9 and TRBJ2-5, with TRBD2 matching 11 bases. The CDR3 spans 15 residues. Trimming took 4 bases from V and 4 from J; bases not matched to a gene: 6. The germline V gene has CDR1 SGDLS and CDR2 YYNGEE.

The chain combines TRBV4-3 with TRBJ1-2, with D perhaps TRBD1 (6 bases). CDR3 length: 16 residues. V was trimmed by 1 base and J by 6 bases, leaving 18 bases between them. In germline, CDR1 is LGHNA, CDR2 YSLEER. CDR3 DNA sequence: TGCGCCAGCAGCCAAGGTTACCGGGGGGCGAGCGATGGCTACACCTTC. This gives the protein CASSQGYRGASDGYTF.

The V call is TRBV5-8, the J call TRBJ2-3; 7 bases are a match to TRBD2. The CDR3 runs 17 residues. Germline V gives CDR1 SGHTS, CDR2 YDEGEE. V dropped 4 bases and J dropped 0; count of bases not matched to a gene: 11. For the CDR3, the DNA is TGTGCCAGCAGCCAAGAGCGGCGGGAGATCAGCACAGATACGCAGTATTTT. It yields the protein CASSQERREISTDTQYF.

The rearrangement uses TRBV19 and TRBJ2-7; TRBD1 matches at 8 bases. The CDR3 has 14 residues. The V segment lost 7 bases and the J segment 2 bases; nucleotides outside the gene matches: 7. From germline, CDR1 is LNHDA and CDR2 SQIVND (reference sequence). In nucleotides, the CDR3 is TGTGCCAGTAACCGCGGACAGGGACCCTACGAGCAGTACTTC. It encodes CASNRGQGPYEQYF.

This clone was picked up a small number of times. Other DNA sequences in this sample translate to the same CDR3. DNA for the CDR3: TGTGCCAGCTCACCATCAGGGGGGTACGAGCAGTACTTC. Encoded protein: CASSPSGGYEQYF. The rearrangement links TRBV18 to TRBJ2-7, with a tentative D call TRBD1 (7 bases). The length of the CDR3 is 13 residues. Germline loops: CDR1 KGHSH, CDR2 LQKENI. The V end was cut by 2 bases, the J end by 4 bases, with 9 bases between. The whole variable domain, filled in from reference TRBV18 and TRBJ2-7, reads NAGVMQNPRHLVRRRGQEARLRCSPMKGHSHVYWYRQLPEEGLKFMVYLQKENIIDESGMPKERFSAEFPKEGPSILRIQQVVRGDSAAYFCASSPSGGYEQYFGPGTRLTVT.

CDR3 residues: CASSFGYNQYF. The CDR3 region has the DNA TGCGCCAGCAGCTTCGGATACAATCAGTACTTC. This chain links TRBV5-1 with TRBJ2-7; no definite D call. The V end was cut by 2 bases, the J end by 10 bases, with 10 bases between. CDR3 size: 11 residues. Germline V gene data show CDR1 as SGHRS and CDR2 as YFSETQ.

This CDR3 reads CASSRDGGTYEQYF. DNA for the CDR3: TGTGCCAGCAGCAGGGACGGGGGAACCTACGAGCAGTACTTC. The chain uses TRBV7-2 and TRBJ2-7; weak D call: TRBD2 (6 bases). The CDR3 consists of 14 residues. V was cut by 5 bases and J by 2 bases, with 13 bases left in between. Germline CDR1 reads SGHTA; CDR2 reads FQGNSA.